This T cell receptor (beta chain) comes out of a study of identical twins. V was pared by 2 bases and J by 6 bases, with 11 bases between. This CDR3 contains 13 residues. The germline gives CDR1 SGHDT, CDR2 YYEEEE. Each cDNA held unique molecular identifiers, and template switching gave it a universal primer site. TCRdb re-analysed the 5' RACE reads in MiXCR, keeping a single row per CDR3 protein. The table includes 690,000 or so distinct CDR3 sequences, around 8.6% detected once. The sample holds a few counts of this clonotype. Its target is unknown. Broader study findings: Within monozygotic twins, out-of-frame TCR alpha sharing was underestimated by the models. Rather than following the same donors, the conclusions depended on cross-sectional statistical analysis. Whereas memory repertoires showed no such difference, abundant cord blood beta clonotypes carried fewer insertions.

In addition, the sample was reused for a study of yellow fever vaccine responses in identical twins.

Input material: PBMCs. The chain joins TRBV5-6 to TRBJ2-5, with unresolved D. The receptor was derived from a woman aged 18 to 35 in good health. The CDR3 loop reads CASSLSSWQTQYF. As DNA, the CDR3 is TGTGCCAGCAGCTTAAGTTCCTGGCAGACCCAGTACTTC.